The rows below give T cell receptor beta chains drawn from one sample of a study of breast tumors, draining lymph nodes, adjacent tissues. MiXCR, run by TCRdb on the multiplex PCR reads, gives a single entry per CDR3 protein. Among around 230,000 distinct CDR3 sequences listed, approximately 36% were seen once. The sequencing input was axillary lymph node tissue. The receptors here all came from a female donor with breast cancer. Some clones in this sample may be carry-over from other donors' samples. Each CDR3 is given with its conserved first and last residue. A D gene is named only where the DNA matches it firmly. Clone sizes are given selectively: once, few, many, or a class where the clone is expanded.

14 | . | TRBJ1-5 | TRBV20-1 | . | CSARDPSSNQPQHF | TGCAGTGCTAGAGATCCAAGTAGCAATCAGCCCCAGCATTTT
15 | many | TRBJ2-1 | TRBV19 | . | CASSIVAGAYNEQFF | TGTGCCAGTAGTATAGTGGCAGGGGCCTACAATGAGCAGTTCTTC
15 | many | TRBJ1-2 | TRBV20-1 | TRBD1 | CSARSGRGSTYGYTF | TGCAGTGCTAGGAGTGGCAGGGGGTCGACTTATGGCTACACCTTC
15 | . | TRBJ1-6 | TRBV25-1 | TRBD1 | CASSATGQSYSPLHF | TGTGCCAGCAGTGCCACGGGACAGAGCTATTCACCCCTCCACTTT
13 | . | TRBJ1-4 | TRBV25-1 | . | CASSDGYREKLFF | TGTGCCAGCAGTGATGGGTACAGGGAAAAACTGTTTTTT
13 | . | TRBJ2-1 | TRBV2 | . | CASRPGPGYEQFF | TGTGCCAGCAGGCCAGGCCCTGGTTATGAGCAGTTCTTC
13 | many | TRBJ2-3 | TRBV5-6 | TRBD1 | CASSRQGPDTQYF | TGTGCCAGCAGCCGACAGGGTCCAGATACGCAGTATTTT
10 | many | TRBJ2-3 | TRBV29-1 | . | CSVYLDTQYF | TGCAGCGTTTATTTAGATACGCAGTATTTT
21 | many | TRBJ2-6 | TRBV4-2 | . | CASSQGPFSADKSSGANVLTF | TGTGCCAGCAGCCAAGGGCCTTTTTCGGCGGATAAATCCTCTGGGGCCAACGTCCTGACTTTC
14 | few | TRBJ1-1 | TRBV2 | . | CASSRTVMNTEAFF | TGTGCCAGCAGTCGGACAGTGATGAACACTGAAGCTTTCTTT
17 | . | TRBJ2-1 | TRBV9 | TRBD2 | CASSVVPSSGGITEQFF | TGTGCCAGCAGCGTAGTCCCTTCTAGCGGGGGGATTACTGAGCAGTTCTTC
13 | many | TRBJ1-2 | TRBV14 | . | CASSYRYGHGYTF | TGTGCCAGCAGTTACAGGTATGGCCATGGCTACACCTTC
12 | . | TRBJ2-7 | TRBV7-6 | . | CASSQESMGQYF | TGTGCCAGCAGCCAAGAGAGTATGGGGCAGTACTTC
13 | many | TRBJ2-5 | TRBV11-2 | TRBD2 | CASSPNREVTQYF | TGTGCCAGCAGCCCGAATCGGGAGGTGACCCAGTACTTC
15 | many | TRBJ2-7 | TRBV19 | TRBD1 | CASSPQGVHTYEQYF | TGTGCCAGTAGTCCGCAGGGGGTACACACCTACGAGCAGTACTTC
13 | many | TRBJ2-1 | TRBV5-1 | . | CASSLDSRNEQFF | TGCGCCAGCAGCTTGGACAGCCGCAATGAGCAGTTCTTC
15 | many | TRBJ2-2 | TRBV19 | . | CASSRNSGEAGELFF | TGTGCCAGTAGTCGGAACTCAGGGGAGGCCGGGGAGCTGTTTTTT